The sequence of this T cell receptor beta chain was determined in a study of Ad26.COV2.S vaccination and SARS-CoV-2 variants. The CDR3 covers 15 residues. The J segment lost 9 bases and the V segment lost 5 bases, leaving 7 bases of the junction unmatched. Germline values: CDR1 LNHDA, CDR2 SQIVND (reference sequence). Here immunoSEQ multiplex PCR was the method, and the copy in TCRdb shows in-frame clones only, minus some. This sample yields 400,000 to 500,000 clones, of which approximately 87% are seen a single time; 3.6% belongs to the top ten. The treatment: roughly 18 received Ad26.COV2.S at low or high dose, single or two shots; about 5 received placebo; per-sample allocation not given. Following the first vaccine or placebo injection, samples were taken on day 63.

This sample comprised peripheral blood, obtained in a trial of Ad26.COV2.S vaccine versus placebo. The chain has TRBV19 and TRBJ2-1; 13 nucleotides line up with TRBD2. The TCR comes from a person between 18 and 59 years old who received the Ad26.COV2.S COVID-19 vaccine or a placebo. CDR3 DNA: TGTGCCAGTAGTGAACTAGCGGGGGGGCCTGGTGAGCAGTTCTTC. It codes for CASSELAGGPGEQFF.